This T cell receptor (beta chain) stems from a study of T cells in Graves' hyperthyroidism and ophthalmopathy (dated by TCRdb to about 2019). The study in broad terms: Peripheral blood samples were taken at initial diagnosis, before any treatment was given. To identify TCR V-J signatures that set the groups apart, the researchers used a discovery cohort of about a hundred patients, made up of roughly 45 with Graves' ophthalmopathy and 55 to 65 with stable Graves' hyperthyroidism. Whether ophthalmopathy could be predicted prospectively was tested in an independent validation cohort made up of approximately 19 hyperthyroidism patients plus 17 patients who later progressed to ophthalmopathy. The 100 discovery patients were randomly split 7:3 into training and test sets. Thyroid tissue and blood T-cell repertoires from six Graves' hyperthyroidism patients were also compared in the study. After sampling, hyperthyroidism patients received methimazole starting at 30 mg daily, and ophthalmopathy patients received high-dose intravenous methylprednisolone. The paper reports TCR Vbeta CDR3 sequencing of approximately 130 peripheral blood samples: 43 ophthalmopathy, around 80 hyperthyroidism and around 17 progressor patients. The full study reports these points: During validation, the model predicted progression to ophthalmopathy a median of roughly 7.1 months ahead of onset, with around 70% sensitivity and roughly 72% specificity. Blood samples also contained most of the expanded thyroid clonotypes (frequency above 0.001), which suggests that blood repertoires may reflect thyroid immune responses. Ophthalmopathy was separated from stable hyperthyroidism by a 13 V-J signature model, with 85% to 90% sensitivity and 81% to 82% specificity obtained in cross-validation and 80%/75% obtained in testing. Sample size was not statistically predetermined, and blinding of investigators to group allocation was not performed.

TCR beta CDR3 regions were amplified from RNA transcripts. The first round of RT-PCR for the TCR CDR3 was performed with the HTBI primer set and the Qiagen OneStep RT-PCR kit. Libraries were constructed in a second round of multiplex PCR, after which size selection and purification were carried out. Paired-end sequencing of the libraries was performed with 100 bp reads on an Illumina HiSeq2000. On the study's bioinformatics: SOAPnuke was used to process the raw data, throwing out any read that contained adapters or uncalled bases, had a mean Phred below 15, or lacked an exact constant-primer or identifier match. High-quality paired reads were merged using COPE v1.2.5, and each unique nucleotide sequence was defined as a clonotype. Clonotypes were aligned to IMGT TRBV, TRBD and TRBJ reference segments using MiTCR v1.1. Analysis was restricted to V-J combinations with a frequency above 0.0001, which covered 99% to 99.2% of repertoires. A TCS score was defined as the ratio between F50 (clonal expansion) and ExV (chaos), using BLOSUM62-based TCRdist between CDR3 peptides within each V-J. Welch's t-statistics and random forest reduced fewer than 550 V-J features to about 12, which were used in a naive Bayes classifier (R e1071). The raw public data were reprocessed by TCRdb itself: fastp quality trimming at Q25, MiXCR clonotype calling, in-frame beta chains only. Rows with a matching CDR3 protein are joined into one entry that keeps the most common DNA and genes. The V and J calls were not made by the authors but by TCRdb's processing. This sample holds a few hundred thousand distinct CDR3 sequences; around 14% were observed only once. Around a quarter of the sample is taken by the ten largest.

A remark on this clonotype: No cognate antigen has been identified for it. No base-level quality is on record; no much larger clone is a single base apart.

The CDR3 holds 15 amino acids from the cysteine to the phenylalanine. The DNA shown is the 45-base CDR3, in frame from base 1. V is clipped by 4 bases and J by 0 bases, and the sequence between their germline boundaries is 10 bases long. From a lookup of the germline V gene, CDR1 and CDR2 are KGHDR and SFDVKD. Hyperthyroidism patients were newly diagnosed, with disease duration under 2 months, and aged 18 to 65 years. Exclusion was applied to patients with uncontrolled infections, other autoimmune diseases, pregnancy or lactation. Diagnoses were established on the basis of clinical symptoms, serum thyroxine and TRAb, thyroid ultrasound, and orbital computed tomography. For progressor patients, blood was drawn at the first diagnosis of hyperthyroidism, before any ophthalmopathy symptoms had appeared. PBMCs were separated from approximately 10 ml of fresh peripheral blood using Ficoll-Paque density gradient centrifugation. Progressor patients were initially diagnosed with Graves' hyperthyroidism and developed ophthalmopathy during follow-up. Trizol reagent was used to extract total RNA, and RNA quality was then checked on an Agilent 2100 Bioanalyzer.

The receptor chain draws on TRBV24-1 and TRBJ2-3; the D segment cannot be called with confidence. Sequencing was performed on blood. The origin of this receptor is a woman between 18 and 30 years old with Graves' hyperthyroidism that later progressed to Graves' ophthalmopathy. The CDR3 corresponds to CATSDGYSSTDTQYF. The bases read TGTGCCACCAGTGACGGCTACTCTAGCACAGATACGCAGTATTTT.